These 2 T cell receptor beta chains were all obtained from the same sample, sequenced in a study of blood T cell repertoires in COVID-19. Produced via immunoSEQ multiplex PCR; TCRdb's table is partial and in-frame only. This table holds fewer than 400,000 clones, roughly 85% found once. Sequenced material: peripheral blood. Receptors originate from a woman younger than 35 with acute or convalescent COVID-19.

This chain uses TRBV19 with TRBJ2-7; TRBD1 agrees at 10 bases. With 3 bases clipped from V and 0 bases from J, the junction kept 2 bases outside the gene matches. The CDR3 has 15 amino acids. Per germline, CDR1 LNHDA and CDR2 SQIVND (reference sequence). CDR3 protein: CASSIRTGGSYEQYF. The DNA for the CDR3 is TGTGCCAGTAGTATCCGGACAGGGGGCTCCTACGAGCAGTACTTC.

The genes are TRBV30 and TRBJ2-1; D is possibly TRBD1 (7 bases). Germline V gene data show CDR1 as GTSNPN and CDR2 as SVGIG (reference sequence). The V gene lost 2 bases and the J gene lost 0 bases, with 8 bases spanning the gap. There are 14 residues in the CDR3. CDR3: CAWSQGGSYNEQFF. Here the CDR3 DNA reads TGTGCCTGGAGTCAGGGGGGCTCCTACAATGAGCAGTTCTTC.